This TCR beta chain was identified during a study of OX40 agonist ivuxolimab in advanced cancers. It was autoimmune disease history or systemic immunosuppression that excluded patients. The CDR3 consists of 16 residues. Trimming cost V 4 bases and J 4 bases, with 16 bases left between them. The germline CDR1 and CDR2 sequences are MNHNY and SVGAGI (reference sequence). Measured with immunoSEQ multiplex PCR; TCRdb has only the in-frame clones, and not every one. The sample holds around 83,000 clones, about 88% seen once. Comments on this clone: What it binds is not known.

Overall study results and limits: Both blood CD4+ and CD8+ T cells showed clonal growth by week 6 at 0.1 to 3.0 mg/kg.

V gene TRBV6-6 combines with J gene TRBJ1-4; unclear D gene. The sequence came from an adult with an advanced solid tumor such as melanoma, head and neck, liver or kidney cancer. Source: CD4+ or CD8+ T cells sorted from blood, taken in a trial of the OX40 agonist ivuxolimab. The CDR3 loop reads CASSCFAGRFNEKLFF. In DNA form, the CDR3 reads TGTGCCAGCAGTTGCTTCGCCGGGAGGTTTAATGAAAAACTGTTTTTT.